These 31 T cell receptor beta chains came from one sample sequenced in a study of cytomegalovirus exposure and HLA in healthy donors. The PCR made use of 60 Vbeta and 13 Jbeta primers. Repertoires were generated with immunoSEQ multiplex PCR, while TCRdb's copy carries only in-frame clones and drops some. The sample has some 140,000 clones; about three quarters are singletons. Sequences were obtained from PBMCs. The receptors derive from a woman aged 40 to 50 in good health and CMV-seronegative.

V and J are TRBV28 and TRBJ2-5, with TRBD1 matching over 10 bases. CDR3 size: 16 residues. CDR1 is MDHEN and CDR2 is SYDVKM in the germline V gene. Losses at the gene ends were 5 bases for V and 3 bases for J; bases not matched to a gene: 9. The CDR3 protein is CASSLSGQGFEETQYF. The DNA for the CDR3 is TGTGCCAGCAGTCTTTCGGGACAGGGGTTCGAAGAGACCCAGTACTTC.

This chain connects TRBV6-5 to TRBJ1-2; 7 nucleotides line up with TRBD1. The germline gives CDR1 MNHEY, CDR2 SVGAGI. The CDR3 extends over 15 amino acids. Unmatched junction bases numbered 11, after V lost 6 bases and J lost 4 bases. The DNA for the CDR3 is TGTGCCAGCAGGAGGACAGGAGAACCCTCCTATGGCTACACCTTC. This translates into CASRRTGEPSYGYTF.

The V and J genes are TRBV6-6 and TRBJ2-7, with D possibly being TRBD2 (6 bases). Germline CDR1 MNHNY, CDR2 SVGAGI (reference sequence). Trimming removed 2 bases at V and 2 bases at J, with 10 bases between. This CDR3 is 14 amino acids long. The CDR3 sequence: CASSYRDWTYEQYF. For the CDR3, the DNA is TGTGCCAGCAGTTACCGGGACTGGACCTACGAGCAGTACTTC.

The chain is built from TRBV29-1 and TRBJ2-1; TRBD2 matches 8 bases. CDR3 length: 13 residues. J lost 5 bases, V lost 4 bases, and 4 bases had no gene match. The germline CDR1 and CDR2 sequences are SQVTM and ANQGSEA. The DNA for the CDR3 is TGCAGCGTTGGACTAGCGATCGACAATGAGCAGTTCTTC. It specifies CSVGLAIDNEQFF.

This chain joins TRBV30 and TRBJ2-1; 7 bases line up with TRBD2. The CDR3 is 15 amino acids. In germline, CDR1 is GTSNPN, CDR2 SVGIG (reference sequence). With 5 bases clipped from V and 9 bases from J, the junction kept 16 bases outside the gene matches. CDR3 bases: TGTGCCTGGGGGACCGGGACTACCTCGATCGGTGAGCAGTTCTTC. Its translation is CAWGTGTTSIGEQFF.

This chain uses TRBV29-1 with TRBJ1-1; no clear D gene. V lost 2 bases and J lost 4, with 11 bases in between. Germline V gene sequence: CDR1 SQVTM, CDR2 ANQGSEA. This CDR3 has 13 amino acids. CDR3 loop: CSVEIGGGTEAFF. The CDR3 region has the DNA TGCAGCGTTGAAATAGGAGGCGGCACTGAAGCTTTCTTT.

The gene calls are TRBV11-3 and TRBJ1-5; 9 nucleotides match TRBD1. This CDR3 contains 13 residues. V gave up 1 base and J gave up 8 bases; unmatched junction bases: 0. CDR1 is SGHNT and CDR2 is YENEEA in the germline V gene. CDR3 residues: CASSLGQGEPQHF. Here the CDR3 DNA reads TGTGCCAGCAGCTTAGGACAGGGGGAGCCCCAGCATTTT.

The V call is TRBV4-1, the J call TRBJ1-2, with a weak D call TRBD1 (6 bases). This CDR3 has 13 amino acids. V lost 1 base and J 4 bases, leaving 7 bases between the germline ends. Per the germline V gene, CDR1 is MGHRA and CDR2 is YSYEKL. The CDR3: CASSQAGVYGYTF. The CDR3 nucleotides read TGCGCCAGCAGCCAAGCAGGGGTCTATGGCTACACCTTC.

The CDR3 nucleotides read TGTGCCAGCAAGGGACTAGCGGGGGGGGACACCGGGGAGCTGTTTTTT. Encoded protein: CASKGLAGGDTGELFF. The chain carries TRBV2 and TRBJ2-2, with 16 positions matching TRBD2. With V trimmed by 7 bases and J by 3 bases, 2 bases remained unmatched. This CDR3 has 16 amino acids. CDR1 is SNHLY, CDR2 FYNNEI, per germline.

The chain is built from TRBV5-4 and TRBJ1-1; 9 nucleotides align to TRBD1. This CDR3 region has 14 residues. The junction had 6 bases not matched to a gene; V was cut back by 4 bases and J by 5 bases. Germline assignment: CDR1 SGHNT and CDR2 YYREEE (reference sequence). The CDR3 DNA is TGTGCCAGCAGCCAACAGGGGGCGCAGACTGAAGCTTTCTTT. The encoded protein is CASSQQGAQTEAFF.

This clone has just one count. V usage is TRBV11-1 and J usage is TRBJ1-2, with 8 positions matching TRBD1. The ends lost 5 bases at V and 8 bases at J; junction bases unmatched: 4. The CDR3 has 12 amino acids. Germline V gene lookup returns CDR1 SGHAT and CDR2 FQDESV (reference sequence). The CDR3 DNA is TGTGCCAGCAGCGCTCGACAGGGGGGCTACACCTTC. This codes for CASSARQGGYTF.

The chain combines TRBV5-1 with TRBJ1-2; weak D call: TRBD1 (6 bases). Trimming cost V 6 bases and J 6 bases, with 15 bases left between them. The CDR3 runs to 13 residues. Germline loops: CDR1 SGHRS, CDR2 YFSETQ. The CDR3 protein is CASKQGLGDGYTF. The CDR3, as DNA: TGCGCCAGCAAACAGGGTTTGGGGGATGGCTACACCTTC.

This clone was observed a few times. The V gene is TRBV5-3, the J gene TRBJ2-7; 7 nucleotides match TRBD1. TRBV5-3 is assigned to the ORF class and has an uncertain function. V trimming: 2 bases; J trimming: 0 bases; junction bases outside the gene matches: 5. The length of the CDR3 is 15 residues. The CDR3 DNA sequence: TGTGCCAGAAGCTTTAAAAACAGGGGCTCCTACGAGCAGTACTTC. Amino acids: CARSFKNRGSYEQYF.

This clone occurred once. The rearrangement joins TRBV10-3 to TRBJ2-3; tentatively, D is TRBD2 (5 bases). The CDR3 runs to 12 residues. Looked up from germline, CDR1 is ENHRY and CDR2 is SYGVKD. V lost 10 bases and J 4 bases, leaving 12 bases between the germline ends. The CDR3 is CASTAGADTQYF. The CDR3, as DNA: TGTGCCAGCACGGCCGGGGCAGATACGCAGTATTTT.

V is TRBV10-2 and J is TRBJ1-1; D uncertain. The CDR3 loop spans 14 amino acids. Germline assignment: CDR1 WSHSY and CDR2 SAAADI. Trimming removed 3 bases at V and 1 base at J, with 9 bases between. This chain's CDR3 is CASSDPGENTEAFF. CDR3 DNA: TGCGCCAGCAGTGACCCCGGGGAGAACACTGAAGCTTTCTTT.

Comments on this clone: Other DNA sequences in the same sample also yield this CDR3. The chain is built from TRBV5-1 and TRBJ1-5; TRBD1 aligns across 9 bases. The CDR3 length is 15 residues. CDR1 and CDR2 from the germline V gene are SGHRS and YFSETQ. Trimming took 5 bases from V and 4 from J; bases not matched to a gene: 7. CDR3 DNA: TGCGCCAGCAGTCCGGACAGGGGCGGGAATCAGCCCCAGCATTTT. Protein sequence: CASSPDRGGNQPQHF. Drawing the rest from reference TRBV5-1 and TRBJ1-5, the complete variable domain is KAGVTQTPRYLIKTRGQQVTLSCSPISGHRSVSWYQQTPGQGLQFLFEYFSETQRNKGNFPGRFSGRQFSNSRSEMNVSTLELGDSALYLCASSPDRGGNQPQHFGDGTRLSIL.

This clone has more than one count but fewer than ten. V is TRBV27 and J is TRBJ1-1; 8 bases are shared with TRBD1. Germline trimming cut 4 bases from V and 4 bases from J; bases unmatched to any gene: 8. This CDR3 spans 15 amino acids. Germline lookup yields CDR1 MNHEY and CDR2 SMNVEV (reference sequence). CDR3 sequence (DNA): TGTGCCAGCAGTTCGCTGACCACAGGGGGCACTGAAGCTTTCTTT. Residues: CASSSLTTGGTEAFF.

The chain combines TRBV11-2 with TRBJ1-4, with D uncertain. CDR1 and CDR2 from the germline V gene are SGHAT and FQNNGV. This CDR3 is 15 amino acids long. The V end lost 4 bases, the J end lost 7 bases, and 16 bases lay between the germline ends. CDR3 protein: CASSSGLSAGEKLFF. CDR3 nucleotides: TGTGCCAGCAGCTCCGGGCTATCCGCGGGTGAAAAACTGTTTTTT.

The chain recombines TRBV30 with TRBJ1-2, with 10 bases matching TRBD1. Germline CDR1 reads GTSNPN; CDR2 reads SVGIG (reference sequence). This CDR3 contains 14 residues. V was pared by 0 bases and J by 8 bases, with 6 bases of the junction left unmatched. CDR3: CAWSVRQGAGGYTF. The DNA for the CDR3 is TGTGCCTGGAGTGTACGACAGGGGGCGGGGGGCTACACCTTC.

The J gene is TRBJ1-2, the V gene TRBV7-2; 8 bases fit TRBD1. There are 12 residues in the CDR3. Germline CDR1 SGHTA, CDR2 FQGNSA. The junction had 1 base not matched to a gene; V was cut back by 4 bases and J by 6 bases. The CDR3 is CASSSGQDGYTF. The CDR3 DNA is TGTGCCAGCAGCTCGGGACAGGATGGCTACACCTTC.

This clone came up a few times. The genes are TRBV6-1 and TRBJ2-7; D uncertain. V was shortened by 4 bases and J by 3 bases, with 10 bases between the two germline ends. Germline V CDR1 and CDR2: MNHNS, SASEGT. This CDR3 has 13 residues. This CDR3 reads CASSAAENYEQYF. As DNA, the CDR3 is TGTGCCAGCAGTGCTGCAGAAAACTACGAGCAGTACTTC.

The chain joins TRBV18 to TRBJ2-7, with a possible D match to TRBD1 (6 bases). This CDR3 comprises 15 residues. Germline CDR1 and CDR2: KGHSH and LQKENI. V lost 1 base and J 2 bases, leaving 12 bases between the germline ends. In DNA, the CDR3 is TGTGCCAGCTCACCACAAAGGGACACAACCTACGAGCAGTACTTC. Protein product: CASSPQRDTTYEQYF.

The V call is TRBV5-4, the J call TRBJ2-1, with 8 positions matching TRBD2. This CDR3 contains 13 residues. CDR1 and CDR2 from the germline V gene are SGHNT and YYREEE (reference sequence). V shed 2 bases and J 8 bases; nucleotides not matched to a gene: 3. CDR3 nucleotide sequence: TGTGCCAGCAGCTTCAGGCGGGAGGATGAGCAGTTCTTC. It codes for CASSFRREDEQFF.

CDR3 in DNA: TGTGCCAGCAGCCTGGACAGTACCTACGAGCAGTACTTC. Protein sequence: CASSLDSTYEQYF. The chain combines TRBV11-2 with TRBJ2-7; D may be TRBD1 (6 bases). Germline CDR1 reads SGHAT; CDR2 reads FQNNGV. The V and J ends lost 5 bases and 2 bases respectively, with 10 bases between them. The CDR3 runs to 13 residues.

Only a few counts were recorded for this clone. The genes are TRBV6-1 and TRBJ2-1, with TRBD1 as a possible D gene (5 bases). The CDR3 totals 13 residues. V lost 4 bases and J lost 6, with 10 bases in between. From germline, CDR1 is MNHNS and CDR2 SASEGT. The CDR3 loop is CASSVGHLNEQFF. DNA of the CDR3: TGTGCCAGCAGTGTCGGACACCTCAATGAGCAGTTCTTC.

This chain links TRBV6-1 with TRBJ2-1, with a possible D match to TRBD1 (6 bases). This CDR3 has 13 residues. V was trimmed by 7 bases and J by 7 bases, leaving 14 bases between them. CDR1 is MNHNS, CDR2 SASEGT, per germline. The CDR3 sequence: CASTAYRVNEQFF. The CDR3 nucleotides read TGTGCCAGCACCGCATACAGGGTAAATGAGCAGTTCTTC.

The rearrangement links TRBV5-1 to TRBJ1-2; 7 nucleotides agree with TRBD1. The CDR3 length is 14 residues. J lost 6 bases, V lost 1 base, and 6 bases had no gene match. Germline V lookup: CDR1 SGHRS, CDR2 YFSETQ. The CDR3: CASSLTGEVDGYTF. The CDR3 coding sequence is TGCGCCAGCAGCTTGACAGGGGAAGTTGATGGCTACACCTTC.

V gene TRBV5-4 combines with J gene TRBJ1-2; TRBD1 is a possible D gene (5 bases). Trimming removed 4 bases at V and 8 bases at J, with 18 bases between. There are 14 residues in the CDR3. Germline values: CDR1 SGHNT, CDR2 YYREEE (reference sequence). The CDR3 spells CASSPQGRHDGYTF. Here the CDR3 DNA reads TGTGCCAGCAGCCCCCAGGGCCGTCACGACGGCTACACCTTC.

The chain employs TRBV19 and TRBJ1-1; D perhaps matches TRBD1 (5 bases). V dropped 2 bases and J dropped 4 bases, with 8 bases sitting between them. The CDR3 has 13 residues. From germline, CDR1 is LNHDA and CDR2 SQIVND (reference sequence). The chain's CDR3 is CASSIRGSTEAFF. The DNA for the CDR3 is TGTGCCAGTAGTATACGGGGGTCCACTGAAGCTTTCTTT.

In its sample, this clone was seen once. The chain couples TRBV6-5 to TRBJ2-2, with TRBD1 matching over 9 bases. The germline gives CDR1 MNHEY, CDR2 SVGAGI. The CDR3 has 15 amino acids. V shed 6 bases, J shed 6 bases, and the junction held 8 bases outside the gene matches. CDR3 bases: TGTGCCAGCAGATTGTCCGGGACAGGGTCCGGGGAGCTGTTTTTT. Protein product: CASRLSGTGSGELFF.

Only a few counts were recorded for this clone. The chain recombines TRBV7-9 with TRBJ1-2; perhaps TRBD1 as D (5 bases). Germline V gene lookup returns CDR1 SEHNR and CDR2 FQNEAQ (reference sequence). Trimming left V 1 base short and J 7 bases short, with 7 bases between. This CDR3 has 12 amino acids. The CDR3 bases are TGTGCCAGCAGCTTAGGGGACTCTGGCTACACCTTC. Translation gives CASSLGDSGYTF.